The 24 T cell receptor beta chains presented below share a single source sample, sequenced in a study of T-cell memory formation after mild COVID-19. TCRdb redid the calling of the 5' RACE reads with MiXCR, one entry per CDR3 protein. The profile shows 450,000 or so distinct CDR3 sequences, approximately 20% of them singletons. Sequencing was carried out using PBMCs or a T cell subset sorted from them (not recorded which). All receptors come from an adult woman who had mild COVID-19 (a few samples of this study predate the infection). Cell type and time point are not known.

This clonotype was picked up a small number of times. The chain is built from TRBV20-1 and TRBJ2-3; D assignment may be TRBD1 or TRBD2 (5 bases each). Germline V CDR1 and CDR2: DFQATT, SNEGSKA (reference sequence). The CDR3 has 12 amino acids. V dropped 6 bases and J dropped 12 bases, with 19 bases sitting between them. CDR3 in amino acids: CSALPGPEAQYF. In DNA, the CDR3 is TGCAGTGCATTACCGGGACCCGAAGCCCAGTATTTT.

V usage is TRBV12-3 or TRBV12-4 and J usage is TRBJ1-5; no reliable D call. The CDR3 is 15 amino acids. Trimming stripped 2 bases from V and 0 bases from J, with 8 bases between. The CDR3 reads CASSLSGVSNQPQHF. Written as DNA, the CDR3 is TGTGCCAGCAGTTTATCCGGGGTTAGCAATCAGCCCCAGCATTTT.

This clonotype was recorded a few times. The J gene is TRBJ2-7, the V gene TRBV4-1; D assignment may be TRBD1 or TRBD2 (5 bases each). Trimming took 4 bases from V and 3 from J, leaving 13 bases between them. There are 14 residues in the CDR3. Germline-derived CDR1 and CDR2 are MGHRA and YSYEKL. This CDR3 reads CASSPGGRFYEQYF. The CDR3 DNA follows: TGCGCCAGCAGCCCTGGGGGACGGTTCTACGAGCAGTACTTC.

The rearrangement uses TRBV7-9 and TRBJ2-7; 7 bases are a match to TRBD1. The CDR3 consists of 15 residues. The germline CDR1 and CDR2 sequences are SEHNR and FQNEAQ (reference sequence). Trimming removed 3 bases from V and 1 base from J; junction bases left unmatched: 6. The CDR3 loop is CASSFPQGRSYEQYF. As DNA, the CDR3 is TGTGCCAGCAGCTTCCCACAGGGGAGATCCTACGAGCAGTACTTC.

The rearrangement joins TRBV20-1 to TRBJ2-3; the D gene is possibly TRBD2 (7 bases). The germline V and J ends were trimmed by 5 bases and 4 bases, with 16 bases remaining between them. CDR1 is DFQATT and CDR2 is SNEGSKA in the germline V gene (reference sequence). The CDR3 spans 14 residues. Here the CDR3 reads CSASSGGGSDTQYF. DNA for the CDR3: TGCAGTGCTTCTTCGGGGGGCGGCTCAGATACGCAGTATTTT.

This clonotype was counted between two and nine times. The chain has TRBV27 and TRBJ2-1, with 8 positions matching TRBD1. The CDR3 extends over 15 amino acids. The ends lost 5 bases at V and 1 base at J; junction bases unmatched: 4. CDR1 is MNHEY and CDR2 is SMNVEV in the germline V gene (reference sequence). Here the CDR3 reads CASSRTGISYNEQFF. Written as DNA, the CDR3 is TGTGCCAGCAGTCGGACAGGGATTTCCTACAATGAGCAGTTCTTC.

The chain is built from TRBV3-1 and TRBJ2-7; 11 positions match TRBD2. Germline V lookup: CDR1 LGHDT, CDR2 YNNKEL (reference sequence). This CDR3 has 16 residues. The V gene end was trimmed by 0 bases and the J gene end by 4 bases; junction bases not matched to a gene: 5. The CDR3 DNA follows: TGTGCCAGCAGCCAAGATAAACTAGCGGGAGTGTACGAGCAGTACTTC. It is translated as CASSQDKLAGVYEQYF.

The chain joins TRBV7-9 to TRBJ1-2; 7 nucleotides line up with TRBD1. The CDR3 is 13 amino acids. In germline, CDR1 is SEHNR, CDR2 FQNEAQ (reference sequence). The J segment lost 6 bases and the V segment lost 5 bases, leaving 6 bases of the junction unmatched. CDR3 amino acids: CASSPSGGDGYTF. DNA of the CDR3: TGTGCCAGCAGCCCGTCAGGGGGTGATGGCTACACCTTC.

This chain uses TRBV4-1 with TRBJ1-5; tentatively, D is TRBD1 (5 bases). The CDR3 runs 13 residues. Trimming stripped 3 bases from V and 7 bases from J, with 10 bases between. Germline CDR1 reads MGHRA; CDR2 reads YSYEKL. Here the CDR3 reads CASSHGRGQPQHF. The CDR3 nucleotides are TGCGCCAGCAGCCACGGTAGGGGACAGCCCCAGCATTTT.

The chain joins TRBV20-1 to TRBJ1-3; D gene unclear. The V end was cut by 3 bases, the J end by 0 bases, with 12 bases between. The CDR3 sequence is 15 residues long. Germline V gene sequence: CDR1 DFQATT, CDR2 SNEGSKA (reference sequence). The CDR3 bases are TGCAGTGCTAGCGGGCAGTCGAGCTCTGGAAACACCATATATTTT. This gives the protein CSASGQSSSGNTIYF.

This clonotype turned up a few times. This chain uses TRBV5-1 with TRBJ2-5; a weak D match, TRBD2 (5 bases). Trimming took off 0 bases at V and 3 bases at J, with 18 bases between the two ends. The CDR3 loop spans 17 amino acids. Germline CDR1 reads SGHRS; CDR2 reads YFSETQ. In nucleotides, the CDR3 is TGCGCCAGCAGCTTGGGTGAGGGCGTCCGATTCGAAGAGACCCAGTACTTC. Translating gives CASSLGEGVRFEETQYF.

The chain couples TRBV5-1 to TRBJ1-1, with no clear D. V was cut by 0 bases and J by 8 bases, with 11 bases left in between. The CDR3 is made up of 13 amino acids. In germline, CDR1 is SGHRS, CDR2 YFSETQ. The CDR3 reads CASSLGYSLEAFF. In nucleotides, the CDR3 is TGCGCCAGCAGCTTGGGGTACAGCCTAGAAGCTTTCTTT.

To note about this clonotype: Germline is not matched at one junction end, which may reflect a read error. The V and J genes are TRBV7-9 and TRBJ2-7; D gene unclear. Germline loops: CDR1 SEHNR, CDR2 FQNEAQ (reference sequence). The CDR3 covers 13 residues. The CDR3 DNA follows: TGCTTATCATCCGGGCAGAGCTCCTACGAGCAGTACTTC. It codes for CLSSGQSSYEQYF.

This clonotype showed up just a few times. The chain employs TRBV6-6 and TRBJ2-3, with 8 bases that match TRBD1. CDR1 and CDR2 (germline): MNHNY, SVGAGI (reference sequence). The junction had 11 bases not matched to a gene; V was cut back by 5 bases and J by 1 base. CDR3 size: 17 residues. Written as DNA, the CDR3 is TGTGCCAGCAGTACCTCCTGGACAGGGATGGGCACAGATACGCAGTATTTT. It encodes CASSTSWTGMGTDTQYF.

The rearrangement links TRBV12-3 or TRBV12-4 to TRBJ2-1; a possible D gene is TRBD2 (5 bases). This CDR3 spans 12 amino acids. The V end was cut by 2 bases, the J end by 9 bases, with 8 bases between. DNA of the CDR3: TGTGCCAGCAGTTTACTAGCCGTTGAGCAGTTCTTC. It codes for CASSLLAVEQFF.

This clonotype was recorded a few times. The chain is built from TRBV11-1 and TRBJ2-5; D not resolved. The germline gives CDR1 SGHAT, CDR2 FQDESV (reference sequence). The CDR3 extends over 13 amino acids. V was trimmed by 1 base and J by 4 bases, leaving 7 bases between them. CDR3 coding DNA: TGTGCCAGCAGCTTAGAGGATCGAGAGACCCAGTACTTC. Residues: CASSLEDRETQYF.

This clonotype occurred a few times. The chain uses TRBV27 and TRBJ1-1, with 7 bases fitting TRBD1. CDR3 length equals 15 residues. Trimming cost V 6 bases and J 4 bases; bases outside gene matches: 11. Germline assignment: CDR1 MNHEY and CDR2 SMNVEV (reference sequence). CDR3: CASSPRGTVLTEAFF. The CDR3 coding sequence is TGTGCCAGCAGCCCCAGGGGGACGGTCCTCACTGAAGCTTTCTTT.

This sequence joins TRBV24-1 and TRBJ1-1; D is possibly TRBD1 (5 bases). The germline V gene encodes CDR1 KGHDR and CDR2 SFDVKD. With 6 bases removed from V and 4 bases from J, the gap between germline ends came to 11 bases. The CDR3 spans 13 residues. The CDR3 nucleotides are TGTGCCACCAGTTCTAAAGGGGCCACTGAAGCTTTCTTT. Translating gives CATSSKGATEAFF.

This clonotype was picked up many times. The V call is TRBV6-2 or TRBV6-3, the J call TRBJ2-3, with 13 bases lining up with TRBD2. This CDR3 contains 15 residues. Germline V lookup: CDR1 MNHEY, CDR2 SVGEGT. Trimming took 6 bases from V and 6 from J; bases not matched to a gene: 6. The DNA of the CDR3 is TGTGCCAGCAGCCCCCGACTAGCGGGGGGTGATACGCAGTATTTT. Encoded protein: CASSPRLAGGDTQYF.

This chain connects TRBV5-1 to TRBJ1-1, with TRBD1 matching over 7 bases. The V gene's germline CDR1 is SGHRS and CDR2 YFSETQ. The length of the CDR3 is 13 residues. Trimming removed 0 bases from V and 8 bases from J; junction bases left unmatched: 4. CDR3 coding DNA: TGCGCCAGCAGCTTGGGAGGACAGGTAGAAGCTTTCTTT. Its translation is CASSLGGQVEAFF.

V usage is TRBV4-1 and J usage is TRBJ2-3; D is perhaps TRBD1 (6 bases). Trimming removed 0 bases from V and 10 bases from J, with 11 bases in between. Per germline, CDR1 MGHRA and CDR2 YSYEKL. The CDR3 consists of 13 residues. The DNA of the CDR3 is TGCGCCAGCAGCCAAGACCACAGGGCCCCGCAGTATTTT. Translating gives CASSQDHRAPQYF.

There are a few counts of this clonotype. The chain's CDR3 is CASSQGTGLDTEAFF. CDR3 coding DNA: TGCGCCAGCAGCCAAGGCACAGGGTTGGACACTGAAGCTTTCTTT. J is TRBJ1-1 and V is TRBV4-1, with D perhaps TRBD1 (6 bases). The length of the CDR3 is 15 residues. Germline CDR1 is MGHRA and CDR2 is YSYEKL. V was clipped by 1 base and J by 3 bases, with 12 bases between them.

This clonotype was seen a handful of times. J is TRBJ2-5 and V is TRBV3-1; 9 nucleotides match TRBD1. V shed 0 bases, J shed 3 bases, and the junction held 2 bases outside the gene matches. Germline V gene lookup returns CDR1 LGHDT and CDR2 YNNKEL (reference sequence). The CDR3 runs to 15 residues. Here the CDR3 reads CASSQEGTGKETQYF. In DNA, the CDR3 is TGTGCCAGCAGCCAAGAGGGGACAGGGAAAGAGACCCAGTACTTC.

This rearrangement joins TRBV18 to TRBJ1-1, with D unclear. Trimming cost V 1 base and J 0 bases, with 6 bases left between them. CDR3 length equals 14 residues. Germline values: CDR1 KGHSH, CDR2 LQKENI. CDR3 DNA sequence: TGTGCCAGCTCACCACTTTCAGTGAACACTGAAGCTTTCTTT. This encodes CASSPLSVNTEAFF.